Described below is a single TCR beta chain sequence and its context. This entry is derived from a study of control samples from healthy donors and cancer patients. Measured with immunoSEQ multiplex PCR; TCRdb has only the in-frame clones, and not every one. This repertoire shows about 40,000 clones, more than 85% found once; its top ten account for around 3.6%. The CDR3 totals 16 residues. The germline V gene encodes CDR1 SGHKS and CDR2 YYEKEE (reference sequence). V was clipped by 1 base and J by 4 bases; unmatched bases: 4. Sequenced material: blood. The chain combines TRBV5-5 with TRBJ2-1, with 11 positions matching TRBD2. The source is a woman in her forties or fifties in good health. CDR3 protein: CASSLQGLAAYNEQFF. DNA for the CDR3: TGTGCCAGCAGCTTGCAGGGACTAGCGGCATACAATGAGCAGTTCTTC.